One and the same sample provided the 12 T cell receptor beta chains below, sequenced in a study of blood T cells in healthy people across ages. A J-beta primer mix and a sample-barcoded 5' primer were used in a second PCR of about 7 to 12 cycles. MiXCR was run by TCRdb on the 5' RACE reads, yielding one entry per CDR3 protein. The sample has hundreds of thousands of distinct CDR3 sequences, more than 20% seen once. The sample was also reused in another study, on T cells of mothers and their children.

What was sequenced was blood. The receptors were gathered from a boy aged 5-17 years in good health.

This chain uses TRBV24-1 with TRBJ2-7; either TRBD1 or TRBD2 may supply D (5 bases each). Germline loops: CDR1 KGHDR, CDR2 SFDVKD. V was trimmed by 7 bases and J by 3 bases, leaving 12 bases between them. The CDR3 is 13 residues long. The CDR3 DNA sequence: TGTGCCACCAGCGGGACGGTGGGCTACGAGCAGTACTTC. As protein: CATSGTVGYEQYF.

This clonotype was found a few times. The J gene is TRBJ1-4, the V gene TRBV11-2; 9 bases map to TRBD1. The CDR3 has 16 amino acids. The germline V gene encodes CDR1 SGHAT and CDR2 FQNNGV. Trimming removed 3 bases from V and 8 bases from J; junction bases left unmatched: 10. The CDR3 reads CASSFLSGTGREKLFF. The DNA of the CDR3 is TGTGCCAGCAGCTTCCTGTCCGGGACAGGGCGGGAAAAACTGTTTTTT.

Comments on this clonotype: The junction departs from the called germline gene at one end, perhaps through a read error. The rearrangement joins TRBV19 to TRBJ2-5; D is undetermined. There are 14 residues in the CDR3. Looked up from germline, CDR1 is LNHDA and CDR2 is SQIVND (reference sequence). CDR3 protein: CASSHPWAGETQCF. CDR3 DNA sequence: TGTGCCAGTAGTCATCCTTGGGCTGGAGAGACCCAGTGCTTC.

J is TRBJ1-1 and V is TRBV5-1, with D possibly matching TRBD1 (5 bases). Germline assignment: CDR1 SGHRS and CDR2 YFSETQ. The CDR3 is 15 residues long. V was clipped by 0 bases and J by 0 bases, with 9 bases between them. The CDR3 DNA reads TGCGCCAGCAGCTTGGAAGGGGTGATGAACACTGAAGCTTTCTTT. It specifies CASSLEGVMNTEAFF.

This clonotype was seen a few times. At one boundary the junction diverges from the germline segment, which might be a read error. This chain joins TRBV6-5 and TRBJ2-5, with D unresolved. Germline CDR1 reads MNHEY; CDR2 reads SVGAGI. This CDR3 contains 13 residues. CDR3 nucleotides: TGTGCCAGCAGTTACTCGTTGAGCGCGGCGGTTTCTTTC. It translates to CASSYSLSAAVSF.

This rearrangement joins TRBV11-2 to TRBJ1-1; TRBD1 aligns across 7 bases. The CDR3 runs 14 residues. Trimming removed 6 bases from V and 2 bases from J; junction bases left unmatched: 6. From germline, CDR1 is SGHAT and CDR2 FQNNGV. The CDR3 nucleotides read TGTGCCAGCAGGGAGGGACAGATTAACACTGAAGCTTTCTTT. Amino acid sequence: CASREGQINTEAFF.

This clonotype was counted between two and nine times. CDR3 bases: TGTGCCAGCAGCCGGGAGTTTAGGAATGAGCAGTTCTTC. Translating it yields CASSREFRNEQFF. This chain joins TRBV27 and TRBJ2-1, with a weak D call TRBD2 (6 bases). Germline CDR1 MNHEY, CDR2 SMNVEV (reference sequence). Between the trimmed V and J ends, which lost 6 bases and 7 bases, there was a span of 13 bases. The CDR3 runs to 13 residues.

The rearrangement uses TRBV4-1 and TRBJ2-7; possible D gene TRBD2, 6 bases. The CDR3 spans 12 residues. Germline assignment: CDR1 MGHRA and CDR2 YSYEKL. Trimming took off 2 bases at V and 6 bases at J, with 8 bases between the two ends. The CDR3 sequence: CASSQLALEQYF. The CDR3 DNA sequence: TGCGCCAGCAGCCAACTAGCGCTCGAGCAGTACTTC.

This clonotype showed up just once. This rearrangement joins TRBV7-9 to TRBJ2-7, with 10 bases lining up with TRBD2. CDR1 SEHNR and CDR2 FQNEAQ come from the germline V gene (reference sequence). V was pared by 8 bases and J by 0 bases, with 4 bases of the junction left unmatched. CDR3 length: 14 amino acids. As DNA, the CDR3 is TGTGCCAGCGAACTAGCGGGGTACTCCTACGAGCAGTACTTC. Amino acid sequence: CASELAGYSYEQYF.

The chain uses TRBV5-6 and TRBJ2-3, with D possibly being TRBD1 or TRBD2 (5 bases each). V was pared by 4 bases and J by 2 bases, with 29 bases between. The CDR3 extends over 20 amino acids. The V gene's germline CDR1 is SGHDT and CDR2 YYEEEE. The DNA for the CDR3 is TGTGCCAGCAGCCAACGATGGGGGAACTCTAAGGTCATCTACACAGATACGCAGTATTTT. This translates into CASSQRWGNSKVIYTDTQYF. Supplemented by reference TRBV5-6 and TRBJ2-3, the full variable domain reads DAGVTQSPTHLIKTRGQQVTLRCSPKSGHDTVSWYQQALGQGPQFIFQYYEEEERQRGNFPDRFSGHQFPNYSSELNVNALLLGDSALYLCASSQRWGNSKVIYTDTQYFGPGTRLTVL.

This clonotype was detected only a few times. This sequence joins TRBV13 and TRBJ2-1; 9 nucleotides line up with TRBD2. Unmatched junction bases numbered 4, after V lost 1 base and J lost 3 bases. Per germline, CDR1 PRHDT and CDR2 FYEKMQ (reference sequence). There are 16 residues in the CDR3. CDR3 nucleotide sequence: TGTGCCAGCAGCTTAGATGGCGGGAGGGTCTACAATGAGCAGTTCTTC. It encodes CASSLDGGRVYNEQFF. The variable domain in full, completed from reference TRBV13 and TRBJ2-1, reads AAGVIQSPRHLIKEKRETATLKCYPIPRHDTVYWYQQGPGQDPQFLISFYEKMQSDKGSIPDRFSAQQFSDYHSELNMSSLELGDSALYFCASSLDGGRVYNEQFFGPGTRLTVL.

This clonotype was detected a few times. The DNA of the CDR3 is TGTGCCAGCAGTTACTCTTCGGGGGGCCCCACAGATACGCAGTATTTT. This sequence encodes CASSYSSGGPTDTQYF. The V gene is TRBV6-6, the J gene TRBJ2-3; weak D call: TRBD2 (7 bases). The germline V gene has CDR1 MNHNY and CDR2 SVGAGI (reference sequence). The V end lost 0 bases, the J end lost 2 bases, and 12 bases lay between the germline ends. The CDR3 runs 16 residues.